This T cell receptor beta chain was captured by sequencing in a study of spatial heterogeneity in lung cancer (dated by TCRdb to the late 2010s). Regarding the study in general: Beta-chain transcripts were consistently detected in greater numbers than alpha-chain transcripts, which likely reflects a higher abundance of beta-chain transcripts. TCR repertoire features were related to nonsynonymous mutation counts determined by whole-exome sequencing of tumor tissue. TCR alpha and beta repertoires were quantitatively compared across multiple tumor regions, matched nontumor lung and blood in non-small cell lung cancer. In the raw uncorrected reads, each unique combination of TCR and UMI appeared on average more than ten times. Both alpha and beta chains were TCR-sequenced in 210 or so tumor regions, 64 matched nontumor lung samples and roughly 50 PBMC samples obtained at surgery.

CDR1 and CDR2 were assigned from the germline V gene (reference sequence) as MNHEY and SMNVEV. The CDR3 has 14 amino acids, counting the end cysteine and phenylalanine. The DNA shown is the 42-base CDR3, in frame from base 1. V drops 1 base and J drops 4 bases, leaving 9 bases in between. This specimen's time point label, interpreted: sample taken at primary tumor resection. Whole RNA extracted from tumor and nontumor lung tissue, or from cryopreserved PBMC samples, was used for TCR sequencing without cell sorting. The donors were approximately 70 patients from the lung TRACERx cohort who had early-stage, untreated non-small cell lung cancer. Patients were selected for TCR sequencing only if sufficient RNA was available from at least two tumor regions. Results the study describes overall, beyond this receptor: Additional single-cell paired TCR alpha and beta sequencing was considered necessary to confirm, at a functional level, the hypothesis that regional TCRs recognize regional mutations. Ubiquitous expanded tumor TCRs were detected in blood more often at tumor resection than at routine follow-up.

This clonotype came up many times. Which antigen it targets is not known. Base qualities are not at hand, and no much larger clone is one base apart. The receptor library was made with 5' RACE. Sequencing instrument: NextSeq 500. The TCR library protocol attached a unique molecular identifier to each TCR cDNA molecule to allow correction of PCR and sequencing errors. The published analysis was carried out like this. Decombinator tools were used for TCR identification, UMI-based error correction and CDR3 extraction. Expanded TCRs were defined as those above a frequency of 2 per 1,000, corresponding to the top 1% of the tumor frequency distribution. Rényi diversity was computed with the R vegan package after subsampling each repertoire 100 times to 5,000 TCRs. CDR3 similarity networks were built from amino acid triplet string-kernel similarity, connecting CDR3s with pairwise similarity above 0.82. TCRdb trimmed public reads at Q25 via fastp, called clones via MiXCR and kept in-frame beta chains. Under each unique CDR3 protein, matching rows form one entry showing the most common genes and DNA. TCRdb's processing, not the authors', yielded these V and J calls. Present in this sample are around 74,000 distinct CDR3 sequences, 13% of which were seen just once. Together, the top ten hold roughly 6.9% of the sample.

The chain is encoded by TRBV27 joined to TRBJ2-3; the D gene cannot be resolved reliably. The material sequenced was PBMCs, taken at surgery. The receptor was isolated from a male donor with early-stage non-small cell lung cancer. The bases are TGTGCCAGCAGTTTATATGGGTCCCCAGATACGCAGTATTTT. Translated, this is CASSLYGSPDTQYF.